The next 30 T cell receptor beta chains were all read from a single sample in a study of OX40 agonist ivuxolimab in advanced cancers. TCRdb's copy holds only in-frame clones and misses some; the assay was immunoSEQ multiplex PCR. The sample records roughly 80,000 clones, about 81% being singletons. The material sequenced was CD4+ or CD8+ T cells sorted from blood, taken in a trial of the OX40 agonist ivuxolimab. These receptors all come from an adult with an advanced solid tumor such as melanoma, head and neck, liver or kidney cancer.

The chain carries TRBV6-6 and TRBJ2-3; unclear D gene. The CDR3 runs to 14 residues. Germline V gives CDR1 MNHNY, CDR2 SVGAGI (reference sequence). V lost 5 bases, J lost 0 bases, and 9 bases lay in between. This chain's CDR3 is CASSNPGSTDTQYF. CDR3 in DNA: TGTGCCAGCAGTAACCCGGGCAGCACAGATACGCAGTATTTT.

This chain joins TRBV4-2 and TRBJ2-2; D call uncertain. Germline CDR1 reads LGHNA; CDR2 reads YNFKEQ. Trimming left V 0 bases short and J 4 bases short, with 9 bases between. The CDR3 extends over 15 amino acids. CDR3 residues: CASSQDAGGTGELFF. In DNA, the CDR3 is TGTGCCAGCAGCCAAGATGCTGGCGGCACCGGGGAGCTGTTTTTT.

The chain links TRBV4-2 to TRBJ1-1, with D perhaps matching TRBD1 (5 bases). V was cut by 4 bases and J by 3 bases, with 12 bases left in between. From germline, CDR1 is LGHNA and CDR2 YNFKEQ. The CDR3 contains 14 residues. CDR3 nucleotides: TGTGCCAGCAGCCCCGTAATGGGGGACACTGAAGCTTTCTTT. Residues: CASSPVMGDTEAFF.

This sequence joins TRBV12-5 and TRBJ1-5; 9 bases are a match to TRBD1. This CDR3 is 20 amino acids long. CDR1 is LGHNT and CDR2 is FRNRAP in the germline V gene. The J segment lost 1 base and the V segment lost 1 base, leaving 14 bases of the junction unmatched. CDR3 coding DNA: TGTGCTAGTGGTTTGGCTACGACAGGGGGTTTGCATTGGAGCAATCAGCCCCAGCATTTT. As protein: CASGLATTGGLHWSNQPQHF. The whole variable domain, filled in from reference TRBV12-5 and TRBJ1-5, reads DARVTQTPRHKVTEMGQEVTMRCQPILGHNTVFWYRQTMMQGLELLAYFRNRAPLDDSGMPKDRFSAEMPDATLATLKIQPSEPRDSAVYFCASGLATTGGLHWSNQPQHFGDGTRLSIL.

V and J are TRBV2 and TRBJ2-3, with D maybe TRBD1 (5 bases). Trimming removed 8 bases at V and 2 bases at J, with 14 bases between. The CDR3 totals 14 residues. Germline V gene data show CDR1 as SNHLY and CDR2 as FYNNEI. DNA for the CDR3: TGTGCCAGCTTGACAGTTACGTCCACAGATACGCAGTATTTT. Its protein product is CASLTVTSTDTQYF.

This clone came up once. This chain connects TRBV4-1 to TRBJ1-4, with D possibly TRBD1 on 5 matching bases. The CDR3 has 17 residues. Germline CDR1 MGHRA, CDR2 YSYEKL. Trimming stripped 2 bases from V and 7 bases from J, with 20 bases between. The CDR3: CASSQYSSQVGSEKLFF. The DNA of the CDR3 is TGCGCCAGCAGCCAATACTCTTCACAGGTGGGGAGTGAAAAACTGTTTTTT.

The chain employs TRBV28 and TRBJ1-2; no clear D gene. CDR3 length equals 12 residues. Germline CDR1 reads MDHEN; CDR2 reads SYDVKM. V was cut by 8 bases and J by 0 bases, with 7 bases left in between. CDR3 in amino acids: CASAGANYGYTF. CDR3 in DNA: TGTGCCAGCGCAGGAGCTAACTATGGCTACACCTTC.

V gene TRBV18 combines with J gene TRBJ1-4; D gene uncertain. The CDR3 contains 13 residues. The V end lost 4 bases, the J end lost 7 bases, and 10 bases lay between the germline ends. In germline, CDR1 is KGHSH, CDR2 LQKENI. The DNA of the CDR3 is TGTGCCAGCTCACTTCGCAAGGGTGAAAAACTGTTTTTT. This codes for CASSLRKGEKLFF.

This chain connects TRBV19 to TRBJ2-2, with 7 bases fitting TRBD1. The V gene's germline CDR1 is LNHDA and CDR2 SQIVND (reference sequence). V dropped 1 base and J dropped 2; count of bases not matched to a gene: 4. This CDR3 contains 16 residues. This CDR3 reads CASSIARDRNTGELFF. The CDR3 DNA sequence: TGTGCCAGTAGTATAGCCAGGGACAGAAACACCGGGGAGCTGTTTTTT.

This chain uses TRBV19 with TRBJ1-2; perhaps TRBD1 as D (5 bases). Trimming cost V 7 bases and J 4 bases, with 16 bases left between them. CDR3 size: 14 residues. The germline V gene has CDR1 LNHDA and CDR2 SQIVND (reference sequence). The CDR3 DNA is TGTGCCAGTAACACTTACGCCGGGACCTATGGCTACACCTTC. Translation gives CASNTYAGTYGYTF.

V is TRBV30 and J is TRBJ1-4; the D is unclear. Germline V lookup: CDR1 GTSNPN, CDR2 SVGIG (reference sequence). Trimming shortened V by 1 base and J by 4 bases, and 10 bases separated the two germline ends. This CDR3 is 14 amino acids long. The DNA for the CDR3 is TGTGCCTGGAGTGGGGCGGCTCTTAATGAAAAACTGTTTTTT. Residues: CAWSGAALNEKLFF.

V and J are TRBV28 and TRBJ2-5; 8 bases are a match to TRBD1. The CDR3 is 14 residues long. Trimming cost V 6 bases and J 2 bases; bases outside gene matches: 5. Germline V gene data show CDR1 as MDHEN and CDR2 as SYDVKM. The CDR3 protein is CASRTQGVQETQYF. CDR3 nucleotides: TGTGCCAGCAGGACACAGGGGGTACAAGAGACCCAGTACTTC.

The V gene is TRBV7-2, the J gene TRBJ2-7; D may correspond to TRBD1 or TRBD2 (6 bases each). The germline V gene encodes CDR1 SGHTA and CDR2 FQGNSA. The CDR3 covers 13 residues. Between the trimmed V and J ends, which lost 6 bases and 7 bases, there was a span of 16 bases. For the CDR3, the DNA is TGTGCCAGCAGGCCTCAAGGAGGGGGGGAGCAGTACTTC. This sequence encodes CASRPQGGGEQYF.

This clone was recorded only once. The rearrangement joins TRBV2 to TRBJ2-5, with a possible D match to TRBD2 (5 bases). Trimming stripped 1 base from V and 2 bases from J, with 11 bases between. The germline gives CDR1 SNHLY, CDR2 FYNNEI. This CDR3 contains 15 residues. The CDR3 region has the DNA TGTGCCAGCAGTGAAGTGACCACGGGGCAAGAGACCCAGTACTTC. It encodes CASSEVTTGQETQYF.

V usage is TRBV7-9 and J usage is TRBJ1-2, with D uncertain. CDR3 length: 12 amino acids. Germline CDR1 SEHNR, CDR2 FQNEAQ (reference sequence). Between the trimmed V and J ends, which lost 3 bases and 6 bases, there was a span of 8 bases. For the CDR3, the DNA is TGTGCCAGCAGCTTGGCCCGGGATGGCTACACCTTC. Amino acid sequence: CASSLARDGYTF.

The chain combines TRBV28 with TRBJ1-2; D call uncertain. The germline V and J ends were trimmed by 3 bases and 8 bases, with 10 bases remaining between them. The germline gives CDR1 MDHEN, CDR2 SYDVKM. The CDR3 is 12 residues long. CDR3 sequence: CASSLLTGGYTF. The CDR3 DNA reads TGTGCCAGCAGTTTGTTGACGGGGGGCTACACCTTC.

This rearrangement joins TRBV5-6 to TRBJ2-7, with TRBD1 matching over 8 bases. Looked up from germline, CDR1 is SGHDT and CDR2 is YYEEEE. With 4 bases clipped from V and 2 bases from J, the junction kept 5 bases outside the gene matches. This CDR3 spans 14 amino acids. CDR3: CASSPRGRAYEQYF. In nucleotides, the CDR3 is TGTGCCAGCAGCCCCAGGGGGCGAGCCTACGAGCAGTACTTC. The variable domain in full, completed from reference TRBV5-6 and TRBJ2-7, reads DAGVTQSPTHLIKTRGQQVTLRCSPKSGHDTVSWYQQALGQGPQFIFQYYEEEERQRGNFPDRFSGHQFPNYSSELNVNALLLGDSALYLCASSPRGRAYEQYFGPGTRLTVT.

The genes are TRBV5-6 and TRBJ1-4; D remains unclear. The CDR3 covers 14 residues. Germline V gene lookup returns CDR1 SGHDT and CDR2 YYEEEE. Trimming pared 3 bases from V and 0 bases from J, leaving 6 bases between. Here the CDR3 reads CASSSAATNEKLFF. The DNA of the CDR3 is TGTGCCAGCAGCTCGGCAGCAACTAATGAAAAACTGTTTTTT.

The chain has TRBV9 and TRBJ2-7; 10 nucleotides align to TRBD1. V was pared by 4 bases and J by 2 bases, with 6 bases of the junction left unmatched. This CDR3 is built from 15 residues. Looked up from germline, CDR1 is SGDLS and CDR2 is YYNGEE. The CDR3 is CASSIGTGAAYEQYF. The CDR3 DNA follows: TGTGCCAGCAGCATAGGGACAGGGGCGGCCTACGAGCAGTACTTC.

CDR3 loop: CASRTEQNSPLHF. The CDR3 DNA reads TGCGCCAGCAGGACGGAACAAAATTCACCCCTCCACTTT. The V gene is TRBV5-1, the J gene TRBJ1-6; D remains unclear. The CDR3 is made up of 13 amino acids. The germline V gene encodes CDR1 SGHRS and CDR2 YFSETQ. Deletions cut 5 bases from V and 7 bases from J, with 10 bases between.

In this sample, this clone turned up a few times. This rearrangement joins TRBV7-2 to TRBJ1-4; no clear D gene. V lost 4 bases to trimming and J lost 13 bases, with 10 bases between them. The CDR3 totals 11 residues. Germline values: CDR1 SGHTA, CDR2 FQGNSA. The CDR3 here is CASSSPRGLFF. CDR3 bases: TGTGCCAGCAGCTCGCCTCGGGGACTGTTTTTT.

This clone was counted a few times. This rearrangement joins TRBV19 to TRBJ1-1, with 7 bases matching TRBD1. J was trimmed by 0 bases and V by 1 base; bases with no gene match: 5. The CDR3 is 16 residues long. Germline CDR1 is LNHDA and CDR2 is SQIVND (reference sequence). In DNA form, the CDR3 reads TGTGCCAGTAGTATAGCTGGGACAGAAATGAACACTGAAGCTTTCTTT. Protein sequence: CASSIAGTEMNTEAFF.

V and J are TRBV5-1 and TRBJ1-1; D may be TRBD1 (5 bases). Trimming stripped 6 bases from V and 5 bases from J, with 17 bases between. The CDR3 has 14 residues. Germline V gene lookup returns CDR1 SGHRS and CDR2 YFSETQ. The CDR3 DNA is TGCGCCAGCACCATCGGGGGGGTAAGGACTGAAGCTTTCTTT. Translation: CASTIGGVRTEAFF.

This chain joins TRBV29-1 and TRBJ1-2; D possibly corresponds to TRBD1 (5 bases). Per germline, CDR1 SQVTM and CDR2 ANQGSEA. The CDR3 is 14 amino acids. Trimming cost V 4 bases and J 4 bases, with 16 bases left between them. The CDR3 is CSVGPPTGIYGYTF. CDR3 DNA sequence: TGCAGCGTTGGTCCCCCCACAGGCATCTATGGCTACACCTTC.

J is TRBJ2-7 and V is TRBV6-6; 9 nucleotides align to TRBD1. J was trimmed by 3 bases and V by 0 bases; bases with no gene match: 0. The CDR3 runs 14 residues. From germline, CDR1 is MNHNY and CDR2 SVGAGI (reference sequence). In nucleotides, the CDR3 is TGTGCCAGCAGTTACTCGACAGGGGGCTACGAGCAGTACTTC. Translation gives CASSYSTGGYEQYF.

The chain joins TRBV10-1 to TRBJ2-3; weak D call: TRBD1 (6 bases). There are 13 residues in the CDR3. Germline V gene sequence: CDR1 WNHNN, CDR2 SYGVQD (reference sequence). V was trimmed by 4 bases and J by 1 base, leaving 6 bases between them. The CDR3 region has the DNA TGCGCCAGCAGTGGACAGGGCACAGATACGCAGTATTTT. Translating gives CASSGQGTDTQYF.

The rearrangement links TRBV30 to TRBJ1-6; D unresolved. In germline, CDR1 is GTSNPN, CDR2 SVGIG (reference sequence). V lost 0 bases to trimming and J lost 7 bases, with 19 bases between them. This CDR3 is built from 17 residues. The CDR3: CAWSVAANTPRNSPLHF. The CDR3 DNA sequence: TGTGCCTGGAGTGTAGCAGCGAATACCCCGAGGAATTCACCCCTCCACTTT.

This clone turned up a few times. The chain uses TRBV28 and TRBJ2-3; D is unresolved. Per germline, CDR1 MDHEN and CDR2 SYDVKM. Trimming cost V 3 bases and J 0 bases, with 7 bases left between them. The CDR3 is 14 amino acids. In nucleotides, the CDR3 is TGTGCCAGCAGTTTTGACCCTAGCACAGATACGCAGTATTTT. It specifies CASSFDPSTDTQYF.

The rearrangement uses TRBV5-4 and TRBJ1-3; D might be TRBD1 (5 bases). With 2 bases removed from V and 0 bases from J, the gap between germline ends came to 9 bases. The length of the CDR3 is 15 residues. Germline CDR1 SGHNT, CDR2 YYREEE (reference sequence). CDR3 residues: CASSFGTISGNTIYF. The CDR3 nucleotides are TGTGCCAGCAGCTTTGGGACCATCTCTGGAAACACCATATATTTT.

The chain has TRBV5-8 and TRBJ2-3; 11 bases fit TRBD1. Germline CDR1 SGHTS, CDR2 YDEGEE. Trimming cost V 3 bases and J 4 bases; bases outside gene matches: 1. This CDR3 has 14 residues. The CDR3 region is CASSWDRGSDTQYF. The CDR3 DNA sequence: TGTGCCAGCAGCTGGGACAGGGGGTCAGATACGCAGTATTTT.